The 5 T cell receptor beta chains below all came from one sample that was sequenced in a study of OX40 agonist ivuxolimab in advanced cancers. Some clones are missing from TCRdb's copy, which holds only in-frame ones; the method was immunoSEQ multiplex PCR. Of some 43,000 clones in the sample, approximately 83% were seen once. The material sequenced was CD4+ or CD8+ T cells sorted from blood, taken in a trial of the OX40 agonist ivuxolimab. These receptors were obtained from an adult with an advanced solid tumor such as melanoma, head and neck, liver or kidney cancer.

The CDR3: CASSLSDGPAAFF. Written as DNA, the CDR3 is TGTGCCAGCAGCCTATCGGACGGCCCCGCAGCTTTCTTT. The chain recombines TRBV7-8 with TRBJ1-1; D is undetermined. The CDR3 totals 13 residues. The V and J ends lost 5 bases and 10 bases respectively, with 17 bases between them. In germline, CDR1 is SGHVS, CDR2 FQNEAQ. Supplemented by reference TRBV7-8 and TRBJ1-1, the full variable domain reads GAGVSQSPRYKVAKRGQDVALRCDPISGHVSLFWYQQALGQGPEFLTYFQNEAQLDKSGLPSDRFFAERPEGSVSTLKIQRTQQEDSAVYLCASSLSDGPAAFFGQGTRLTVV.

The V and J genes are TRBV4-1 and TRBJ2-7; D is unresolved. The V and J ends lost 4 bases and 3 bases respectively, with 13 bases between them. The CDR3 covers 14 residues. Germline CDR1 is MGHRA and CDR2 is YSYEKL. CDR3 DNA sequence: TGCGCCAGCAGCCCAGGCAGGAGTGACTACGAGCAGTACTTC. Translation gives CASSPGRSDYEQYF.

The V call is TRBV7-8, the J call TRBJ2-7, with 8 bases identical to TRBD1. Germline V gene data show CDR1 as SGHVS and CDR2 as FQNEAQ. This CDR3 is 16 amino acids long. Losses at the gene ends were 3 bases for V and 2 bases for J; bases not matched to a gene: 9. CDR3 sequence (DNA): TGTGCCAGCAGCTTGGCCCAGGGGGCTGGTACCTACGAGCAGTACGTC. Translated, it gives CASSLAQGAGTYEQYV.

The chain employs TRBV2 and TRBJ2-7; D possibly corresponds to TRBD2 (7 bases). CDR1 is SNHLY and CDR2 is FYNNEI in the germline V gene. Between the trimmed V and J ends, which lost 4 bases and 1 base, there was a span of 14 bases. The CDR3 is made up of 15 amino acids. The chain's CDR3 is CASSAARGQSYEQYV. CDR3 in DNA: TGTGCCAGCAGTGCGGCGCGGGGGCAATCCTACGAGCAGTACGTC.

About this clone itself: Relative to the germline gene, one junction end is altered; a read error may explain this. The chain carries TRBV29-1 and TRBJ2-2, with D unresolved. Germline assignment: CDR1 SQVTM and CDR2 ANQGSEA. The CDR3 loop spans 13 amino acids. The CDR3 sequence: CSGEGLNTGELFF. The CDR3 coding sequence is TGCAGCGGTGAAGGCCTGAACACCGGGGAGCTGTTTTTT.